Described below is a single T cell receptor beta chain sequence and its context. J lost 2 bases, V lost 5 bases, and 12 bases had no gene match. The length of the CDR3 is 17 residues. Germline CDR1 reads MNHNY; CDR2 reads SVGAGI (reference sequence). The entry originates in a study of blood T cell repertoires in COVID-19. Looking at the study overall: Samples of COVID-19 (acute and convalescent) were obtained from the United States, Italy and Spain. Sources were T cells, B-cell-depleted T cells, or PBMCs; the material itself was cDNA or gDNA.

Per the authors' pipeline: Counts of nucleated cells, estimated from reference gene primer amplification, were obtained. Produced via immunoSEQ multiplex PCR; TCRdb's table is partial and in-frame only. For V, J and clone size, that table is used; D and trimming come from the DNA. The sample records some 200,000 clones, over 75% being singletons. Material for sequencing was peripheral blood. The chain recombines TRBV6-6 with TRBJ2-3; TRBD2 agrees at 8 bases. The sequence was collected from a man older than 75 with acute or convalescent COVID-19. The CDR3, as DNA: TGTGCCAGCAGTCCAAGGGCGTTAGCGGGACCCACAGATACGCAGTATTTT. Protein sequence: CASSPRALAGPTDTQYF.